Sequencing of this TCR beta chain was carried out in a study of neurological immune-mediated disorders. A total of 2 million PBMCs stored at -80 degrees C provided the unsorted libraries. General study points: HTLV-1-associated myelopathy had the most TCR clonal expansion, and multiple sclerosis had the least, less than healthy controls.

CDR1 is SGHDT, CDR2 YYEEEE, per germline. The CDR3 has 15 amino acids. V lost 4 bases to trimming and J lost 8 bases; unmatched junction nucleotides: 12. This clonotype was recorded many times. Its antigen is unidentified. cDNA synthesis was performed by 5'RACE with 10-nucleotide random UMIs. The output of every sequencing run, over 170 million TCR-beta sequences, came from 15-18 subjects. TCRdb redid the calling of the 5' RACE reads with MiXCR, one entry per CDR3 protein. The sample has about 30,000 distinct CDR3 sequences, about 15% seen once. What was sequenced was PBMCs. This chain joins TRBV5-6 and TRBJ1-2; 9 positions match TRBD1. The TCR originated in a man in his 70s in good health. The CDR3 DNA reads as TGTGCCAGCAGCACTACCCGGGACAGGGACCGGGGCTACACCTTC. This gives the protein CASSTTRDRDRGYTF. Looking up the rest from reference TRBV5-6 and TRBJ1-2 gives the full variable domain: DAGVTQSPTHLIKTRGQQVTLRCSPKSGHDTVSWYQQALGQGPQFIFQYYEEEERQRGNFPDRFSGHQFPNYSSELNVNALLLGDSALYLCASSTTRDRDRGYTFGSGTRLTVV.